This is a list of T cell receptor beta chains from one sample in a study of spatial heterogeneity in lung cancer. TCRdb passed the 5' RACE reads through MiXCR, listing each CDR3 protein once. The data hold roughly 20,000 distinct CDR3 sequences, with 4.5% to 5% observed a single time. Sample: lung tumor tissue, taken at surgery. These receptor sequences come from a male donor with early-stage non-small cell lung cancer. Each CDR3 is given with its conserved first and last residue. The D gene is left open where the match is weak. Rows may omit the clone size; those that give it use once, few, many or a size class.

abundance,v_gene,d_gene,j_gene,CDR3aa,CDR3nt
few,TRBV14,.,TRBJ2-6,CASSQWGSGANVLTF,TGTGCCAGCAGCCAATGGGGATCTGGGGCCAACGTCCTGACTTTC
many,TRBV4-3,.,TRBJ2-3,CASSQERRDTDTQYF,TGCGCCAGCAGCCAAGAGAGGCGGGACACAGATACGCAGTATTTT
many,TRBV20-1,.,TRBJ2-3,CSARDFKGTDTQYF,TGCAGTGCTAGAGATTTCAAGGGGACAGATACGCAGTATTTT
many,TRBV12-5,.,TRBJ2-3,CASGTHGADTQYF,TGTGCTAGTGGGACCCACGGGGCCGATACGCAGTATTTT
medium-sized,TRBV7-9,.,TRBJ1-2,CASSSLTGGTGYTF,TGTGCCAGCAGCTCCCTAACCGGAGGGACTGGCTACACCTTC
.,TRBV6-6,.,TRBJ2-2,CTCSYSEYPGHPPGGELFF,TGTACCTGCAGTTACTCCGAGTATCCGGGACACCCGCCGGGCGGGGAGCTGTTTTTT
.,TRBV6-2/TRBV6-3,.,TRBJ1-6,CASSYSPGSSYNSPLHF,TGTGCCAGCAGTTACTCGCCAGGGAGCTCCTATAATTCACCCCTCCACTTT
.,TRBV6-6,.,TRBJ1-6,CASSYLDSPLHF,TGTGCCAGCAGTTACCTCGATTCACCCCTCCACTTT
many,TRBV6-5,.,TRBJ1-2,CASSYERRQPVYTF,TGTGCCAGCAGTTACGAGAGGAGGCAGCCAGTCTACACCTTC
medium-sized,TRBV15,.,TRBJ2-3,CATSRGRGRDRTDTQYF,TGTGCCACCAGCAGGGGAAGAGGGCGGGACCGCACAGATACGCAGTATTTT
many,TRBV12-3/TRBV12-4,.,TRBJ2-3,CASSETGDTQYF,TGTGCCAGCAGTGAGACTGGGGATACGCAGTATTTT
medium-sized,TRBV28,.,TRBJ1-4,CASSSQTGGHEKLFF,TGTGCCAGCAGTTCACAGACCGGCGGGCATGAAAAACTGTTTTTT
many,TRBV6-6,TRBD1,TRBJ2-3,CASSPLLVGTGADTQYF,TGTGCCAGCAGTCCCCTCCTGGTCGGGACAGGGGCAGATACGCAGTATTTT
few,TRBV4-2,.,TRBJ1-2,CASSPEGRGYTF,TGTGCCAGCAGCCCCGAGGGGCGTGGCTACACCTTC
many,TRBV7-7,TRBD2,TRBJ2-7,CASSLVGDYLLYEQYF,TGTGCTAGCAGCTTAGTTGGGGACTATTTGCTCTACGAGCAGTACTTC
many,TRBV28,TRBD1,TRBJ1-4,CASSWFGQGNEKLFF,TGTGCCAGCAGTTGGTTTGGACAGGGTAATGAAAAACTGTTTTTT
many,TRBV2,.,TRBJ1-1,CASSEERGTEAFF,TGTGCCAGCAGTGAAGAAAGGGGAACTGAAGCTTTCTTT
many,TRBV12-3/TRBV12-4,.,TRBJ2-7,CASSPRDGSYEQYF,TGTGCCAGCAGTCCCAGGGACGGATCCTACGAGCAGTACTTC
many,TRBV12-3/TRBV12-4,TRBD1,TRBJ1-1,CASTRTGVNTEAFF,TGTGCCAGCACCCGGACAGGAGTGAACACTGAAGCTTTCTTT
.,TRBV6-5,TRBD2,TRBJ2-6,CASSSGRVAFWGANVLTF,TGTGCCAGCAGTTCTGGGAGGGTTGCCTTTTGGGGGGCCAACGTCCTGACTTTC
many,TRBV7-9,TRBD1,TRBJ1-6,CASSPRQGENSPLHF,TGTGCCAGCAGCCCCAGACAGGGAGAGAATTCACCCCTCCACTTT
many,TRBV28,.,TRBJ1-2,CASIEGGGYGYTF,TGTGCCAGCATCGAGGGAGGCGGCTATGGCTACACCTTC
few,TRBV11-2,.,TRBJ2-1,CASSLTEGAYNEQFF,TGTGCCAGCAGCTTAACGGAGGGGGCCTACAATGAGCAGTTCTTC
.,TRBV7-8,.,TRBJ2-7,CASSPKVGISYEQYF,TGTGCCAGCAGCCCGAAGGTGGGGATCTCCTACGAGCAGTACTTC
many,TRBV6-6,TRBD1,TRBJ1-1,CASSSGTGGTFGETFF,TGTGCCAGCAGTTCCGGGACAGGGGGCACCTTCGGGGAGACTTTCTTT
medium-sized,TRBV12-3/TRBV12-4,.,TRBJ2-2,CATKGQGKTGELFF,TGTGCGACCAAAGGGCAGGGGAAGACCGGGGAGCTGTTTTTT
.,TRBV5-1,.,TRBJ2-5,CASRAGGGPRTQYF,TGCGCCAGCAGAGCCGGAGGGGGACCAAGGACCCAGTACTTC
many,TRBV5-1,.,TRBJ1-2,CASHSGRGASDHGYTF,TGCGCCAGTCACTCTGGGAGGGGGGCGTCTGACCATGGCTACACCTTC
many,TRBV3-1,TRBD2,TRBJ2-2,CASSPGTSAGELFF,TGTGCCAGCAGCCCCGGGACTAGCGCCGGGGAGCTGTTTTTT
many,TRBV15,.,TRBJ1-5,CATSRDLGQTNQPQHF,TGTGCCACCAGCAGAGATTTAGGACAGACTAATCAGCCCCAGCATTTT
medium-sized,TRBV6-5,.,TRBJ2-7,CASSYTPSYEQYF,TGTGCCAGCAGTTACACCCCATCCTACGAGCAGTACTTC
many,TRBV28,.,TRBJ2-4,CASSFPGGDKNIQYF,TGTGCCAGCAGTTTCCCCGGGGGCGACAAAAACATTCAGTACTTC
many,TRBV29-1,TRBD1,TRBJ1-2,CSVDRPGGYGYTF,TGCAGCGTTGATAGGCCAGGGGGCTATGGCTACACCTTC
many,TRBV5-6,TRBD1,TRBJ2-7,CASSMDRVGEQYF,TGTGCCAGCAGCATGGACAGGGTGGGAGAGCAGTACTTC
many,TRBV20-1,TRBD2,TRBJ2-3,CSAQTSGGAFDTQYF,TGCAGTGCCCAGACTAGCGGGGGGGCATTTGATACGCAGTATTTT
many,TRBV5-4,TRBD1,TRBJ2-6,CASSLERGQGRSGANVLTF,TGTGCCAGCAGCTTGGAGAGGGGACAGGGGCGCTCTGGGGCCAACGTCCTGACTTTC
many,TRBV20-1,TRBD2,TRBJ2-5,CSAPPGLAGKTQYF,TGCAGTGCTCCGCCCGGACTAGCGGGAAAGACCCAGTACTTC
many,TRBV5-1,.,TRBJ2-3,CASRVRVDDTQYF,TGCGCCAGCAGGGTACGAGTGGACGATACGCAGTATTTT
many,TRBV7-2,TRBD2,TRBJ2-5,CASSRGLAGETQYF,TGTGCCAGCAGCCGGGGACTAGCAGGAGAGACCCAGTACTTC
few,TRBV13,.,TRBJ2-3,CASSLLVGGKKGISPDTQYF,TGTGCCAGCAGCTTATTGGTCGGCGGGAAGAAGGGAATTAGTCCAGATACGCAGTATTTT
many,TRBV5-1,.,TRBJ2-6,CASSLEGTGANVLTF,TGCGCCAGCAGCTTGGAAGGGACTGGGGCCAACGTCCTGACTTTC
many,TRBV11-1,.,TRBJ2-7,CASGGYEQYF,TGTGCCAGCGGGGGCTACGAGCAGTACTTC
many,TRBV9,.,TRBJ2-7,CASSASTGLPTEQYF,TGTGCCAGCAGCGCTTCTACAGGCCTCCCTACGGAGCAGTACTTC
many,TRBV28,.,TRBJ2-2,CASSFKGTGELFF,TGTGCCAGCAGTTTTAAAGGGACCGGGGAGCTGTTTTTT
many,TRBV5-1,.,TRBJ1-1,CASSVGSNTEAFF,TGCGCCAGCAGCGTGGGGTCGAACACTGAAGCTTTCTTT
many,TRBV28,TRBD1,TRBJ2-5,CASSRDRLYQETQYF,TGTGCCAGCAGCCGGGACAGACTGTACCAAGAGACCCAGTACTTC
few,TRBV7-9,.,TRBJ2-1,CASSYPSEYNEQFF,TGTGCCAGCAGCTACCCTAGCGAGTACAATGAGCAGTTCTTC
many,TRBV5-1,TRBD1,TRBJ1-2,CASSSGDRGFYTF,TGCGCCAGCAGCTCCGGGGACAGGGGGTTCTACACCTTC
many,TRBV27,TRBD1,TRBJ1-1,CASSSQGELNTEAFF,TGTGCCAGCAGTTCTCAGGGGGAGCTGAACACTGAAGCTTTCTTT
many,TRBV6-5,.,TRBJ1-6,CASSLLRGFTESPLHF,TGTGCCAGCAGTCTCCTAAGAGGGTTCACGGAGTCACCCCTCCACTTT
many,TRBV19,.,TRBJ2-7,CASSPRRSAYEQYF,TGTGCCAGTTCCCCACGGAGGTCCGCCTACGAGCAGTACTTC